The 32 T cell receptor beta chains reported below all come from one sample, sequenced in a study of cytomegalovirus exposure and HLA in healthy donors. Using immunoSEQ multiplex PCR, the repertoire was profiled, and TCRdb retains in-frame clones only, with some absent. The sample carries just under 65,000 clones, roughly 94% recorded once. Sequenced sample: PBMCs. The receptors stem from a woman aged 18-29 years in good health and CMV-seropositive.

The count of this clone is one. The chain combines TRBV9 with TRBJ1-1; a weak D match, TRBD1 (5 bases). The V end was cut by 0 bases, the J end by 4 bases, with 13 bases between. The CDR3 spans 15 residues. Germline CDR1 reads SGDLS; CDR2 reads YYNGEE. The CDR3 DNA reads TGTGCCAGCAGCGTAGGGTGGAGCGGGGGCACTGAAGCTTTCTTT. It specifies CASSVGWSGGTEAFF.

The chain joins TRBV6-6 to TRBJ2-1; 12 bases map to TRBD2. The CDR3 loop spans 15 amino acids. Unmatched junction bases numbered 1, after V lost 2 bases and J lost 5 bases. Germline CDR1 and CDR2: MNHNY and SVGAGI (reference sequence). The CDR3 loop reads CASSYRTSGDNEQFF. The CDR3 DNA is TGTGCCAGCAGTTACAGGACTAGCGGGGACAATGAGCAGTTCTTC.

The rearrangement links TRBV6-5 to TRBJ2-7; 8 nucleotides match TRBD1. CDR1 MNHEY and CDR2 SVGAGI come from the germline V gene. V trimming: 6 bases; J trimming: 2 bases; junction bases outside the gene matches: 3. CDR3 length: 13 amino acids. CDR3 loop: CASRGTGTYEQYF. The CDR3 coding sequence is TGTGCCAGCAGGGGGACAGGTACCTACGAGCAGTACTTC.

The chain combines TRBV6-5 with TRBJ1-1; the match to TRBD1 covers 9 bases. CDR3 length: 15 residues. The germline CDR1 and CDR2 sequences are MNHEY and SVGAGI. V trimming: 6 bases; J trimming: 5 bases; junction bases outside the gene matches: 10. The CDR3 nucleotides read TGTGCCAGCAGGCCCGCCGGACAGGGGCGTACTGAAGCTTTCTTT. It specifies CASRPAGQGRTEAFF.

The chain carries TRBV21-1 and TRBJ2-1; the table gives TRBD2 as D, unverified against the DNA. TRBV21-1 has pseudogene status. CDR3 size: 21 residues. CDR3 region: CARYKQGTSGRRAHEDNEQFF. DNA of the CDR3: TGTGCCAGATACAAACAAGGGACTAGCGGGAGACGAGCTCACGAGGACAATGAGCAGTTCTTC.

This clone has just one count. The identical CDR3 is also encoded by other nucleotide sequences in the sample. The CDR3 sequence is CASSLGLEQYF. The CDR3 bases are TGTGCCAGCAGTTTGGGCCTTGAGCAGTACTTC. V usage is TRBV28 and J usage is TRBJ2-7, with no clear D. Deletions cut 3 bases from V and 7 bases from J, with 7 bases between. Germline CDR1 MDHEN, CDR2 SYDVKM. The CDR3 covers 11 residues.

V gene TRBV9 combines with J gene TRBJ1-1; no reliable D call. V was shortened by 7 bases and J by 4 bases, with 14 bases between the two germline ends. The CDR3 spans 13 residues. From germline, CDR1 is SGDLS and CDR2 YYNGEE. The CDR3: CASDALGSTEAFF. In DNA, the CDR3 is TGTGCCAGCGATGCGCTGGGGAGCACTGAAGCTTTCTTT.

The V and J genes are TRBV4-2 and TRBJ2-2; 8 bases fit TRBD2. Germline V CDR1 and CDR2: LGHNA, YNFKEQ. The V gene end was trimmed by 4 bases and the J gene end by 0 bases; junction bases not matched to a gene: 4. This CDR3 spans 16 amino acids. The CDR3 region is CASSRELAANTGELFF. CDR3 coding DNA: TGTGCCAGCAGCCGCGAACTAGCGGCGAACACCGGGGAGCTGTTTTTT.

The chain links TRBV29-1 to TRBJ2-3; TRBD1 aligns across 11 bases. Germline-derived CDR1 and CDR2 are SQVTM and ANQGSEA. Losses at the gene ends were 3 bases for V and 2 bases for J; bases not matched to a gene: 4. The CDR3 is 15 amino acids. This chain's CDR3 is CSVDRDRGNTDTQYF. CDR3 nucleotide sequence: TGCAGCGTTGATCGGGACAGGGGGAACACAGATACGCAGTATTTT.

The chain uses TRBV29-1 and TRBJ1-1; no firm D call. The CDR3 sequence is 12 residues long. In germline, CDR1 is SQVTM, CDR2 ANQGSEA. Trimming stripped 3 bases from V and 2 bases from J, with 7 bases between. CDR3 sequence reads: CSVDRVNTEAFF. The CDR3 nucleotides are TGCAGCGTTGATCGGGTTAACACTGAAGCTTTCTTT.

This rearrangement joins TRBV7-2 to TRBJ2-1; TRBD2 agrees at 9 bases. The CDR3 runs 14 residues. Germline V lookup: CDR1 SGHTA, CDR2 FQGNSA. The J segment lost 11 bases and the V segment lost 3 bases, leaving 8 bases of the junction unmatched. This CDR3 reads CASSLNLAGEKQFF. In DNA form, the CDR3 reads TGTGCCAGCAGCTTGAATTTAGCGGGGGAGAAGCAGTTCTTC.

The rearrangement uses TRBV5-4 and TRBJ2-2; TRBD2 matches at 7 bases. This CDR3 has 17 residues. V was clipped by 2 bases and J by 3 bases; unmatched bases: 10. Germline V lookup: CDR1 SGHNT, CDR2 YYREEE (reference sequence). The CDR3 region is CASSFSRSGVDTGELFF. The CDR3 DNA reads TGTGCCAGCAGCTTTTCCCGAAGCGGGGTGGACACCGGGGAGCTGTTTTTT.

This clone appeared a few times. This rearrangement joins TRBV5-1 to TRBJ1-2, with D possibly matching TRBD1 (5 bases). The CDR3 is made up of 14 amino acids. Germline V gives CDR1 SGHRS, CDR2 YFSETQ. V lost 0 bases to trimming and J lost 7 bases, with 13 bases between them. The DNA of the CDR3 is TGCGCCAGCAGCTTGGGGACACCCAAGGTTGGCTACACCTTC. This encodes CASSLGTPKVGYTF. Full variable domain (remainder filled in from reference TRBV5-1 and TRBJ1-2): KAGVTQTPRYLIKTRGQQVTLSCSPISGHRSVSWYQQTPGQGLQFLFEYFSETQRNKGNFPGRFSGRQFSNSRSEMNVSTLELGDSALYLCASSLGTPKVGYTFGSGTRLTVV.

The V gene is TRBV2, the J gene TRBJ2-3, with 8 nucleotides matching TRBD1. Germline trimming cut 8 bases from V and 1 base from J; bases unmatched to any gene: 8. Germline loops: CDR1 SNHLY, CDR2 FYNNEI. The CDR3 extends over 15 amino acids. CDR3 amino acids: CASAPQGVGTDTQYF. The CDR3, as DNA: TGTGCCAGCGCCCCACAGGGGGTGGGCACAGATACGCAGTATTTT.

This rearrangement joins TRBV28 to TRBJ2-7; 8 bases align to TRBD1. Germline V gene lookup returns CDR1 MDHEN and CDR2 SYDVKM. V gave up 3 bases and J gave up 3 bases; unmatched junction bases: 4. The CDR3 has 14 residues. The CDR3 is CASSFGDRYYEQYF. The CDR3 coding sequence is TGTGCCAGCAGTTTCGGGGACAGGTACTACGAGCAGTACTTC.

The chain couples TRBV7-3 to TRBJ2-1; 7 bases fit TRBD1. V was clipped by 4 bases and J by 6 bases; unmatched bases: 12. This CDR3 spans 16 amino acids. Germline values: CDR1 SGHTA, CDR2 FQGTGA. CDR3 coding DNA: TGTGCCAGCAGCTCCCAGGGGGTACGAGTTACCAATGAGCAGTTCTTC. Its protein is CASSSQGVRVTNEQFF.

The rearrangement joins TRBV28 to TRBJ1-6; 8 nucleotides line up with TRBD1. Germline V gene sequence: CDR1 MDHEN, CDR2 SYDVKM. There are 16 residues in the CDR3. The ends lost 6 bases at V and 13 bases at J; junction bases unmatched: 17. CDR3 residues: CASRTGQGGYYVPLHF. The DNA for the CDR3 is TGTGCCAGCAGGACAGGACAGGGAGGTTATTATGTGCCCCTCCACTTT.

The V call is TRBV28, the J call TRBJ1-5; D remains ambiguous. Germline CDR1 is MDHEN and CDR2 is SYDVKM. This CDR3 spans 13 amino acids. V lost 3 bases, J lost 7 bases, and 10 bases lay in between. Here the CDR3 DNA reads TGTGCCAGCAGTTTCCGGGTCTGGCAGCCCCAGCATTTT. This codes for CASSFRVWQPQHF.

This chain links TRBV30 with TRBJ1-2; 11 positions agree with TRBD1. With 4 bases clipped from V and 5 bases from J, the junction kept 12 bases outside the gene matches. Germline loops: CDR1 GTSNPN, CDR2 SVGIG (reference sequence). CDR3 length: 16 residues. The CDR3 spells CAWNPGQGASGYGYTF. In DNA, the CDR3 is TGTGCCTGGAATCCTGGACAGGGGGCGTCGGGTTATGGCTACACCTTC.

The V call is TRBV6-5, the J call TRBJ1-1; TRBD1 matches at 7 bases. Germline CDR1 is MNHEY and CDR2 is SVGAGI. Losses at the gene ends were 4 bases for V and 0 bases for J; bases not matched to a gene: 5. The CDR3 runs 15 residues. CDR3 bases: TGTGCCAGCAGTTGGGGGGACAGATTGAACACTGAAGCTTTCTTT. Translating it yields CASSWGDRLNTEAFF.

The rearrangement links TRBV7-2 to TRBJ1-5; the D is unclear. V lost 6 bases and J 1 base, leaving 10 bases between the germline ends. The CDR3 runs 14 residues. CDR1 is SGHTA, CDR2 FQGNSA, per germline. This chain's CDR3 is CASSREVSNQPQHF. The CDR3 region has the DNA TGTGCCAGCAGTCGGGAGGTCAGCAATCAGCCCCAGCATTTT.

This chain links TRBV28 with TRBJ1-5, with D unclear. CDR3 length equals 14 residues. V was trimmed by 6 bases and J by 0 bases, leaving 9 bases between them. Germline V gene lookup returns CDR1 MDHEN and CDR2 SYDVKM. The CDR3 nucleotides read TGTGCCAGCAGGCGGGAGTATAGCAATCAGCCCCAGCATTTT. Protein product: CASRREYSNQPQHF.

The chain joins TRBV7-9 to TRBJ1-6; 10 bases map to TRBD1. CDR1 is SEHNR, CDR2 FQNEAQ, per germline (reference sequence). This CDR3 has 15 residues. With 4 bases clipped from V and 10 bases from J, the junction kept 7 bases outside the gene matches. The CDR3 is CASSYGDRGYSPLHF. CDR3 DNA: TGTGCCAGCAGCTACGGGGACAGGGGTTACTCACCCCTCCACTTT.

The chain links TRBV27 to TRBJ2-6; a possible D gene is TRBD2 (5 bases). CDR1 MNHEY and CDR2 SMNVEV come from the germline V gene (reference sequence). CDR3 length equals 14 residues. V shed 9 bases and J shed 0 bases, with 9 bases lying between them. The CDR3 sequence is CASRGISGANVLTF. Written as DNA, the CDR3 is TGTGCCAGTCGGGGAATCTCTGGGGCCAACGTCCTGACTTTC.

The gene calls are TRBV7-6 and TRBJ2-7; 9 bases map to TRBD2. Germline V CDR1 and CDR2: SGHVS, FNYEAQ. The ends lost 0 bases at V and 7 bases at J; junction bases unmatched: 7. This CDR3 has 15 amino acids. CDR3 loop: CASSLASGSTGEQYF. The DNA for the CDR3 is TGTGCCAGCAGCTTAGCTAGCGGGAGTACGGGAGAGCAGTACTTC. Filled out from reference TRBV7-6 and TRBJ2-7, the complete variable domain reads GAGVSQSPRYKVTKRGQDVALRCDPISGHVSLYWYRQALGQGPEFLTYFNYEAQQDKSGLPNDRFSAERPEGSISTLTIQRTEQRDSAMYRCASSLASGSTGEQYFGPGTRLTVT.

This clone was recorded only once. The CDR3 region is CASSQPGTEAYEQYF. The CDR3 DNA reads TGTGCCAGCAGCCAACCCGGGACAGAAGCCTACGAGCAGTACTTC. This sequence joins TRBV4-2 and TRBJ2-7, with 7 bases aligning to TRBD1. The ends lost 2 bases at V and 2 bases at J; junction bases unmatched: 6. The germline gives CDR1 LGHNA, CDR2 YNFKEQ. This CDR3 has 15 amino acids.

With regard to this clone: Its ends do not fully match the called genes, so a read error is possible. This chain links TRBV25-1 with TRBJ2-7; 8 bases line up with TRBD1. The CDR3 spans 9 residues. Germline CDR1 is MGHDK and CDR2 is SYGVNS. The CDR3 DNA reads TGTGCCACCCCGGACAGGGCGGACTTC. This sequence encodes CATPDRADF.

The chain joins TRBV6-1 to TRBJ2-1; D perhaps matches TRBD2 (7 bases). V lost 1 base and J 7 bases, leaving 14 bases between the germline ends. CDR3 length: 15 amino acids. Germline V gene data show CDR1 as MNHNS and CDR2 as SASEGT. This CDR3 reads CASSEVGGAPNEQFF. CDR3 nucleotide sequence: TGTGCCAGCAGTGAAGTTGGGGGGGCCCCTAATGAGCAGTTCTTC.

In DNA, the CDR3 is TGCGCCAGCAGCACACCAAGTGCGGGGGGAAGCCAAGAGACCCAGTACTTC. Protein product: CASSTPSAGGSQETQYF. The chain is built from TRBV10-1 and TRBJ2-5; 8 bases line up with TRBD2. Germline CDR1 and CDR2: WNHNN and SYGVQD (reference sequence). CDR3 size: 17 residues. J lost 1 base, V lost 6 bases, and 13 bases had no gene match.

This chain links TRBV7-9 with TRBJ1-4; D unclear. V was shortened by 5 bases and J by 11 bases, with 18 bases between the two germline ends. Germline CDR1 is SEHNR and CDR2 is FQNEAQ (reference sequence). The CDR3 covers 14 residues. The chain's CDR3 is CASSPGETGRKLFF. The CDR3 bases are TGTGCCAGCAGCCCCGGGGAGACCGGTCGGAAACTGTTTTTT. The full variable domain, rest sourced from reference TRBV7-9 and TRBJ1-4, is DTGVSQNPRHKITKRGQNVTFRCDPISEHNRLYWYRQTLGQGPEFLTYFQNEAQLEKSRLLSDRFSAERPKGSFSTLEIQRTEQGDSAMYLCASSPGETGRKLFFGSGTQLSVL.

This clone was recorded only once. The chain is built from TRBV6-6 and TRBJ1-2, with D possibly being TRBD1 (5 bases). Trimming stripped 2 bases from V and 1 base from J, with 5 bases between. The CDR3 is 13 residues long. In germline, CDR1 is MNHNY, CDR2 SVGAGI (reference sequence). In DNA, the CDR3 is TGTGCCAGCAGTTACGACAGTAACTATGGCTACACCTTC. The encoded protein is CASSYDSNYGYTF.

The chain is built from TRBV28 and TRBJ2-1; the D is unclear. Germline V gene data show CDR1 as MDHEN and CDR2 as SYDVKM. The CDR3 loop spans 12 amino acids. V dropped 3 bases and J dropped 6 bases, with 6 bases sitting between them. The chain's CDR3 is CASSFLGNEQFF. CDR3 coding DNA: TGTGCCAGCAGTTTTCTCGGCAATGAGCAGTTCTTC.